The sequence of this TCR beta chain was determined in a study of OX40 agonist ivuxolimab in advanced cancers. Produced via immunoSEQ multiplex PCR; TCRdb's table is partial and in-frame only. This sample has about 67,000 clones, with approximately 85% found just once. V shed 4 bases and J shed 8 bases, with 17 bases lying between them. This CDR3 comprises 14 residues. Germline CDR1 reads MNHEY; CDR2 reads SVGAGI. The V and J genes are TRBV6-5 and TRBJ1-1, with no clear D. The sequenced sample was CD4+ or CD8+ T cells sorted from blood, obtained in a trial of the OX40 agonist ivuxolimab. The receptor comes from an adult with an advanced solid tumor such as melanoma, head and neck, liver or kidney cancer. The CDR3 spells CASSFAWNRLEAFF. DNA for the CDR3: TGTGCCAGCAGTTTCGCGTGGAACCGGCTAGAAGCTTTCTTT.